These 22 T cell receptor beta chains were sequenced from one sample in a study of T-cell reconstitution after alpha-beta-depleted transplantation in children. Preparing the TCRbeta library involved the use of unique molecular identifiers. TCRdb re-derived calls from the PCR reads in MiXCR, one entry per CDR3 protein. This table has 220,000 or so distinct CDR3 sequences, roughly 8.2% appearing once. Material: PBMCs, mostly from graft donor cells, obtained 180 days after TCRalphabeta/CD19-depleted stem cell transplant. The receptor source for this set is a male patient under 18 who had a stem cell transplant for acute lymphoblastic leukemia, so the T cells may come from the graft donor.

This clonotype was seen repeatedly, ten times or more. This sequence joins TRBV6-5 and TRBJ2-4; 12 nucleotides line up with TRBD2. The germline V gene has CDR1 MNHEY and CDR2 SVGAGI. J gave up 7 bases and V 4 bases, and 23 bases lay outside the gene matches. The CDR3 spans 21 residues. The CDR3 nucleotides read TGTGCCAGCAGTTCCAAAGGAGAGTTGGGTCTAGCGGGAGGGGGGAAGAACATTCAGTACTTC. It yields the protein CASSSKGELGLAGGGKNIQYF.

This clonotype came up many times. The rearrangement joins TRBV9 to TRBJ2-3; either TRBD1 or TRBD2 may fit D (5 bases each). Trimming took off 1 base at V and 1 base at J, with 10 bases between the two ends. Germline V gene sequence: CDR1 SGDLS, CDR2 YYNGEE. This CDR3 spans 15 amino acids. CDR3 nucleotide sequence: TGTGCCAGCAGCGTACCACTGGGGGGCACAGATACGCAGTATTTT. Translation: CASSVPLGGTDTQYF.

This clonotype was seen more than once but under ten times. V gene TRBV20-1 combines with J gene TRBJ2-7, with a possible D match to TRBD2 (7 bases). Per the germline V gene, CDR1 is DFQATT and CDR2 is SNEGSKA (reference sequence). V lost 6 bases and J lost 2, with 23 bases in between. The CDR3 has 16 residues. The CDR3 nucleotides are TGCAGTGCCCCATGGGGGGGGCGGATCCGTGCCTACGAGCAGTACTTC. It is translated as CSAPWGGRIRAYEQYF.

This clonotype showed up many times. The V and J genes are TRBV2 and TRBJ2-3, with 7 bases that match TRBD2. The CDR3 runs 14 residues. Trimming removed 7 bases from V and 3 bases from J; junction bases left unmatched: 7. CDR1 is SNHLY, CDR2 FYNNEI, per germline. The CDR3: CASITSEGTDTQYF. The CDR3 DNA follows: TGTGCCAGCATTACTAGCGAAGGTACAGATACGCAGTATTTT.

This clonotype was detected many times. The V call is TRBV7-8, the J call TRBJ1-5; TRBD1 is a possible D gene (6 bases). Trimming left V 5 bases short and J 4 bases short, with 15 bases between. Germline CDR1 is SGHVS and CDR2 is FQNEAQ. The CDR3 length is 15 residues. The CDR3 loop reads CASSARWTANQPQHF. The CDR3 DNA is TGTGCCAGCAGCGCCAGATGGACAGCTAATCAGCCCCAGCATTTT.

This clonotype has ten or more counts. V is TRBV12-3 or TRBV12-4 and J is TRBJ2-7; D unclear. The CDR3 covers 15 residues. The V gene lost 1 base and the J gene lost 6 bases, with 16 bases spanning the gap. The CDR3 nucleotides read TGTGCCAGCAGTTTAGGGTCAGTCCAAGGACGCGAGCAGTACTTC. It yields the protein CASSLGSVQGREQYF.

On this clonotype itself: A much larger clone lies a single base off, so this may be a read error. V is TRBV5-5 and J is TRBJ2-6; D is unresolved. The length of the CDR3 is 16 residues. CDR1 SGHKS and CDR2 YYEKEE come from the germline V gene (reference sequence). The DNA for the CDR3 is TGTGCCAGCAGCTTGGCCAATTTCTCTGTGGCCAACGTCCTGACTTTC. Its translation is CASSLANFSVANVLTF.

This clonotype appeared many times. CDR3 region: CASSLGRNTGELFF. DNA for the CDR3: TGTGCCAGCAGCTTAGGCAGGAACACCGGGGAGCTGTTTTTT. V gene TRBV11-3 combines with J gene TRBJ2-2; D is unclear. Germline lookup yields CDR1 SGHNT and CDR2 YENEEA. Trimming removed 1 base at V and 1 base at J, with 4 bases between. The CDR3 is 14 amino acids.

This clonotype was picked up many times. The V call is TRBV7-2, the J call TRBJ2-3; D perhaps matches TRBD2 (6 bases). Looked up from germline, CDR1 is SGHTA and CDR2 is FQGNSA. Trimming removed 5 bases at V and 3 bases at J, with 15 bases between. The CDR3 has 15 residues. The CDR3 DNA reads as TGTGCCAGCAGCGACGGGACTCGGCGTACAGATACGCAGTATTTT. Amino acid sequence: CASSDGTRRTDTQYF.

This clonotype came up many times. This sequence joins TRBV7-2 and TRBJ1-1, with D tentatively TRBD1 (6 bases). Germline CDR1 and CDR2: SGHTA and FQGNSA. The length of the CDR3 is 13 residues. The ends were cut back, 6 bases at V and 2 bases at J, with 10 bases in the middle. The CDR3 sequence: CASRWTANTEAFF. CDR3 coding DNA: TGTGCCAGCAGGTGGACAGCCAACACTGAAGCTTTCTTT. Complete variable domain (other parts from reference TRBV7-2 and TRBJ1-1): GAGVSQSPSNKVTEKGKDVELRCDPISGHTALYWYRQSLGQGLEFLIYFQGNSAPDKSGLPSDRFSAERTGGSVSTLTIQRTQQEDSAVYLCASRWTANTEAFFGQGTRLTVV.

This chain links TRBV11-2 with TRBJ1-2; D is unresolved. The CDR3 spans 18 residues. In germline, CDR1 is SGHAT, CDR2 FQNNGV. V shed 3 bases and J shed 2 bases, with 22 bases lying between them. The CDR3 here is CASSLTAPDGEVNYGYTF. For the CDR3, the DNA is TGTGCCAGCAGCTTGACGGCCCCGGACGGGGAAGTGAACTATGGCTACACCTTC.

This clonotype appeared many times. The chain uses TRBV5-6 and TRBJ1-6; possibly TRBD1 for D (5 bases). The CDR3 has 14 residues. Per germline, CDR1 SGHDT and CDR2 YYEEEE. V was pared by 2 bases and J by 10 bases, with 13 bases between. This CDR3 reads CASSFYRLYSPLHF. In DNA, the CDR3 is TGTGCCAGCAGCTTTTACAGGTTATACTCACCCCTCCACTTT.

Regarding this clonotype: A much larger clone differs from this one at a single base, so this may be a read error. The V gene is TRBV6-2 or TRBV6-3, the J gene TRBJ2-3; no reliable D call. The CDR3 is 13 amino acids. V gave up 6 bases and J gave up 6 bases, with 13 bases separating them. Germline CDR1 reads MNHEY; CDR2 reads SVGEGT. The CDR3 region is CASRSVYRDTQYF. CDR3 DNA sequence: TGTGCCAGCAGATCCGTTTACCGGGATACGCAGTATTTT.

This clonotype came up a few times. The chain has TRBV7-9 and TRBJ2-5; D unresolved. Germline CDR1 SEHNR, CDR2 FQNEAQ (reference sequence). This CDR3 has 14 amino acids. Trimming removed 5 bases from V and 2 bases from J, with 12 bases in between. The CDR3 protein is CASSKGGSQETQYF. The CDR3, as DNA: TGTGCCAGCAGCAAGGGTGGTAGTCAAGAGACCCAGTACTTC.

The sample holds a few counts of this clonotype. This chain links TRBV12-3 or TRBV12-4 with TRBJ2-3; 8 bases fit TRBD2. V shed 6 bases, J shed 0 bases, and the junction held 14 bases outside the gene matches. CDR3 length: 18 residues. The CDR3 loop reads CASSYPSEVAGSTDTQYF. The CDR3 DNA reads TGTGCCAGCAGCTACCCTTCCGAGGTAGCGGGAAGCACAGATACGCAGTATTTT.

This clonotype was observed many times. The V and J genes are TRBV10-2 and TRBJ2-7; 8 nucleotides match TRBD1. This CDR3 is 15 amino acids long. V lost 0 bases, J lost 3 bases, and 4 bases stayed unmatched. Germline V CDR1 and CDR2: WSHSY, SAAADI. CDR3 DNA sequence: TGCGCCAGCAGTGAGTCGAAGGGGACAGGCTACGAGCAGTACTTC. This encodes CASSESKGTGYEQYF.

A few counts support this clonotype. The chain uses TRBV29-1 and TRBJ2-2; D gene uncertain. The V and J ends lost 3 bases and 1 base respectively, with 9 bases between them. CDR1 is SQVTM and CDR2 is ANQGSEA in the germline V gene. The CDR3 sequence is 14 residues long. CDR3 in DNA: TGCAGCGTTGAGGTCGGATGGAACACCGGGGAGCTGTTTTTT. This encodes CSVEVGWNTGELFF.

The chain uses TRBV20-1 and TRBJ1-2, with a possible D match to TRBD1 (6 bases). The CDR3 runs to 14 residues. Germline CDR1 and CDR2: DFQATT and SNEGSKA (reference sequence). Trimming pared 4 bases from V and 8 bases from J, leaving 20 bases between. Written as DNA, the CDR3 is TGCAGTGCTACCAAGGAGAGGGGGGCTGGGGGCTACACCTTC. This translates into CSATKERGAGGYTF.

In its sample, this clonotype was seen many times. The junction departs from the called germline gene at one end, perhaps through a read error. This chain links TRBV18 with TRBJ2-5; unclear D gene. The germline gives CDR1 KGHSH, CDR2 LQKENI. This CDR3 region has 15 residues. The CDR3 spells CASSPQPGVQETQYF. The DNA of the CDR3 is TGTGCCAGCTCCCCACAGCCTGGCGTTCAAGAGACCCAGTACTTC. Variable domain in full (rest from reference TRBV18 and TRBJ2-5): NAGVMQNPRHLVRRRGQEARLRCSPMKGHSHVYWYRQLPEEGLKFMVYLQKENIIDESGMPKERFSAEFPKEGPSILRIQQVVRGDSAAYFCASSPQPGVQETQYFGPGTRLLVL.

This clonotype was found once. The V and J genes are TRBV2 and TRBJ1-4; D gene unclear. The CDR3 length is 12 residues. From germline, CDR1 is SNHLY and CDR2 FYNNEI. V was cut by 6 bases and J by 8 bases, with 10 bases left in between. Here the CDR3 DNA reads TGTGCCAGCAGGAGGGAGGCGGAAAAACTGTTTTTT. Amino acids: CASRREAEKLFF.

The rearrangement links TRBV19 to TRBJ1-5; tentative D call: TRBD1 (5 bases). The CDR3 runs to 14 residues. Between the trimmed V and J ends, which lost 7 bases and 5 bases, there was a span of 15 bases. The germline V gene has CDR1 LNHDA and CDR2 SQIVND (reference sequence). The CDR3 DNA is TGTGCCAGTAACGGCCTTGGGACCTATCAGCCCCAGCATTTT. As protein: CASNGLGTYQPQHF. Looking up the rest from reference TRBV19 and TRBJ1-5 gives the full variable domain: DGGITQSPKYLFRKEGQNVTLSCEQNLNHDAMYWYRQDPGQGLRLIYYSQIVNDFQKGDIAEGYSVSREKKESFPLTVTSAQKNPTAFYLCASNGLGTYQPQHFGDGTRLSIL.

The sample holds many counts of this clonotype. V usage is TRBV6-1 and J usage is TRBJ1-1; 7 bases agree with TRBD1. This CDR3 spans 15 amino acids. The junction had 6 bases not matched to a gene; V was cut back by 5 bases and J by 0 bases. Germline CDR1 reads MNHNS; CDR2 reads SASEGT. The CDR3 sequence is CASSRPGQMNTEAFF. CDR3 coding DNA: TGTGCCAGCAGTCGTCCGGGACAGATGAACACTGAAGCTTTCTTT.